This passage covers 17 T cell receptor beta chains from one sample sequenced in a study of vaccination and CD4 T cells after COVID-19. This sample's treatment: roughly ten-day PBMC culture with coronavirus spike peptide pools or control peptides (ViraFEST assay). These receptors are not linked to any known antigen. The assay that was used to sequence DNA from cultured CD4+ T cells was the Oncomine TCR Beta short-read assay. TCRdb reprocessed the PCR reads via MiXCR and lists one record per CDR3 protein. The repertoire holds more than 9,000 distinct CDR3 sequences, with around two fifths as singletons. Sequencing input: cultured CD4+ T cells from blood. Receptors were obtained from a human donor with COVID-19.

The chain is built from TRBV5-1 and TRBJ2-3; 8 bases align to TRBD1. J was trimmed by 6 bases and V by 0 bases; bases with no gene match: 6. Germline V gene lookup returns CDR1 SGHRS and CDR2 YFSETQ. The CDR3 is made up of 15 amino acids. CDR3: CASSLGQGITDTQYF. As DNA, the CDR3 is TGCGCCAGCAGCTTGGGACAGGGGATTACTGATACGCAGTATTTT.

This clonotype occurred a few times. The rearrangement uses TRBV6-1 and TRBJ1-2, with D maybe TRBD1 (6 bases). Germline V gene data show CDR1 as MNHNS and CDR2 as SASEGT. The V end lost 5 bases, the J end lost 7 bases, and 11 bases lay between the germline ends. This CDR3 has 12 amino acids. The CDR3 region is CASSQQGGGYTF. The CDR3, as DNA: TGTGCCAGCAGTCAACAGGGTGGTGGCTACACCTTC.

This clonotype was seen a handful of times. V gene TRBV20-1 combines with J gene TRBJ2-5; 9 nucleotides agree with TRBD2. The length of the CDR3 is 14 residues. V trimming: 6 bases; J trimming: 1 base; junction bases outside the gene matches: 6. From germline, CDR1 is DFQATT and CDR2 SNEGSKA (reference sequence). The CDR3 spells CSAPAGGLQETQYF. CDR3 bases: TGCAGTGCGCCAGCGGGGGGCCTCCAAGAGACCCAGTACTTC.

V is TRBV7-8 and J is TRBJ2-3, with 7 bases fitting TRBD2. The germline gives CDR1 SGHVS, CDR2 FQNEAQ. Trimming cost V 5 bases and J 4 bases; bases outside gene matches: 9. The length of the CDR3 is 15 residues. Here the CDR3 DNA reads TGTGCCAGCAGCCCCACTGGCAGCGGGGCAGATACGCAGTATTTT. Amino acid sequence: CASSPTGSGADTQYF.

The chain couples TRBV11-1 to TRBJ2-5, with a possible D match to TRBD2 (5 bases). Between the trimmed V and J ends, which lost 4 bases and 3 bases, there was a span of 18 bases. The CDR3 sequence is 16 residues long. Germline assignment: CDR1 SGHAT and CDR2 FQDESV (reference sequence). The CDR3 loop reads CASSSAMRARKETQYF. Here the CDR3 DNA reads TGTGCCAGCAGCTCCGCCATGCGGGCCCGAAAAGAGACCCAGTACTTC.

This rearrangement joins TRBV30 to TRBJ1-2; a possible D gene is TRBD1 (6 bases). This CDR3 region has 15 residues. The germline CDR1 and CDR2 sequences are GTSNPN and SVGIG (reference sequence). The V end was cut by 1 base, the J end by 7 bases, with 19 bases between. CDR3: CAWSGFVGGLRGYTF. The DNA of the CDR3 is TGTGCCTGGAGTGGGTTTGTGGGGGGGCTACGTGGCTACACCTTC.

Comments on this clonotype: An end of the junction differs from the germline gene, which may be a read error. The chain recombines TRBV15 with TRBJ1-5, with D hard to call. Germline V CDR1 and CDR2: LNHNV, YYDKDF (reference sequence). The CDR3 length is 12 residues. CDR3: CVTSYGNQPQHF. CDR3 in DNA: TGTGTCACCAGCTATGGTAATCAGCCCCAGCATTTT.

The chain recombines TRBV12-3 or TRBV12-4 with TRBJ1-5; a possible D gene is TRBD1 (5 bases). This CDR3 is built from 14 residues. Trimming removed 5 bases from V and 6 bases from J, with 14 bases in between. CDR3 in DNA: TGTGCCAGCAGTCCCAACGGGGCGGGTCAGCCCCAGCATTTT. This translates into CASSPNGAGQPQHF.

The V gene is TRBV28, the J gene TRBJ1-4; TRBD1 matches 9 bases. The germline V gene has CDR1 MDHEN and CDR2 SYDVKM. Germline trimming cut 1 base from V and 8 bases from J; bases unmatched to any gene: 8. There are 16 residues in the CDR3. The chain's CDR3 is CASSLYGTGRLEKLFF. In DNA, the CDR3 is TGTGCCAGCAGTTTATACGGGACAGGGCGATTAGAAAAACTGTTTTTT.

This chain connects TRBV5-1 to TRBJ2-5; D remains unclear. Germline CDR1 SGHRS, CDR2 YFSETQ. V was cut by 1 base and J by 2 bases, with 12 bases left in between. This CDR3 region has 15 residues. DNA for the CDR3: TGCGCCAGCAGCTTGCGCCCAGCTTCACAAGAGACCCAGTACTTC. As protein: CASSLRPASQETQYF.

This clonotype was seen only a few times. The CDR3 nucleotides read TGTGCCAGCAGCTTAACGTTTAGCGGACTAGCGACTGGGTACCAAGAGACCCAGTACTTC. Encoded protein: CASSLTFSGLATGYQETQYF. The chain joins TRBV7-3 to TRBJ2-5, with TRBD2 matching 9 bases. The CDR3 length is 20 residues. The germline V gene encodes CDR1 SGHTA and CDR2 FQGTGA. V was pared by 0 bases and J by 0 bases, with 14 bases of the junction left unmatched.

This chain links TRBV6-1 with TRBJ1-1, with D hard to call. V was pared by 5 bases and J by 5 bases, with 9 bases between. The CDR3 is made up of 12 amino acids. Germline assignment: CDR1 MNHNS and CDR2 SASEGT. The CDR3 nucleotides are TGTGCCAGCAGTCCCCCCGGGACTGAAGCTTTCTTT. It codes for CASSPPGTEAFF.

V gene TRBV5-6 combines with J gene TRBJ2-3; 14 bases agree with TRBD2. This CDR3 is built from 20 residues. Trimming cost V 4 bases and J 5 bases; bases outside gene matches: 18. The germline V gene encodes CDR1 SGHDT and CDR2 YYEEEE. The CDR3 loop reads CASSTTHGTSGGSGGDTQYF. CDR3 coding DNA: TGTGCCAGCAGCACCACACATGGGACTAGCGGGGGTTCGGGGGGAGATACGCAGTATTTT.

This chain joins TRBV7-9 and TRBJ1-2; 10 bases map to TRBD1. Unmatched junction bases numbered 10, after V lost 5 bases and J lost 4 bases. Germline lookup yields CDR1 SEHNR and CDR2 FQNEAQ (reference sequence). The CDR3 covers 16 residues. The CDR3, as DNA: TGTGCCAGCAGCACCACTGACAGGGGGCTAAGCTATGGCTACACCTTC. Encoded protein: CASSTTDRGLSYGYTF.

This clonotype was seen a single time. The chain couples TRBV18 to TRBJ1-1; D uncertain. CDR1 and CDR2 from the germline V gene are KGHSH and LQKENI. Between the trimmed V and J ends, which lost 4 bases and 4 bases, there was a span of 10 bases. There are 13 residues in the CDR3. The CDR3 loop is CASSQAAGTEAFF. Here the CDR3 DNA reads TGTGCCAGCTCACAGGCGGCGGGCACTGAAGCTTTCTTT.

The V gene is TRBV7-2, the J gene TRBJ2-3; D call uncertain. CDR3 length equals 14 residues. Trimming left V 5 bases short and J 8 bases short, with 17 bases between. Germline values: CDR1 SGHTA, CDR2 FQGNSA. In DNA form, the CDR3 reads TGTGCCAGCAGCAAATCACGGGCCCAAGCTACGCAGTATTTT. Translating it yields CASSKSRAQATQYF.

V and J are TRBV6-1 and TRBJ1-2; no firm D call. The germline CDR1 and CDR2 sequences are MNHNS and SASEGT. V dropped 7 bases and J dropped 2 bases, with 17 bases sitting between them. CDR3 length equals 15 residues. This CDR3 reads CASNQRINGNYGYTF. CDR3 DNA: TGTGCCAGCAATCAACGGATAAACGGAAACTATGGCTACACCTTC.